This entry lists 29 T cell receptor beta chains sequenced from one sample in a study of cytomegalovirus exposure and HLA in healthy donors. A multiplex PCR was run with 60 Vbeta primers and 13 Jbeta primers. TCRdb's copy holds only in-frame clones and misses some; the assay was immunoSEQ multiplex PCR. Of some 120,000 clones in the sample, 55% to 75% were seen once. The sample consisted of PBMCs. The receptor source for this set is a man under 40 in good health and CMV-seropositive.

J is TRBJ2-5 and V is TRBV5-1, with TRBD2 as a possible D gene (5 bases). CDR1 SGHRS and CDR2 YFSETQ come from the germline V gene. The CDR3 extends over 14 amino acids. V was cut by 2 bases and J by 5 bases, with 13 bases left in between. CDR3 residues: CASSFVGLGETQYF. CDR3 sequence (DNA): TGCGCCAGCAGCTTTGTCGGACTTGGGGAGACCCAGTACTTC.

CDR3 nucleotide sequence: TGTGCCATCAGTGAGGGCAGGGAAGAGACCCAGTACTTC. Its protein product is CAISEGREETQYF. The chain recombines TRBV10-3 with TRBJ2-5; D perhaps matches TRBD1 (5 bases). The ends were cut back, 2 bases at V and 3 bases at J, with 7 bases in the middle. From germline, CDR1 is ENHRY and CDR2 SYGVKD. The CDR3 is 13 amino acids.

V is TRBV5-1 and J is TRBJ2-7; a possible D gene is TRBD1 (6 bases). Deletions cut 3 bases from V and 9 bases from J, with 19 bases between. There are 14 residues in the CDR3. CDR1 and CDR2 (germline): SGHRS, YFSETQ. CDR3 bases: TGCGCCAGCAGCTCACGAACAGGGACGGGCGTGCAGTACTTC. Translating gives CASSSRTGTGVQYF. The variable domain in full, completed from reference TRBV5-1 and TRBJ2-7, reads KAGVTQTPRYLIKTRGQQVTLSCSPISGHRSVSWYQQTPGQGLQFLFEYFSETQRNKGNFPGRFSGRQFSNSRSEMNVSTLELGDSALYLCASSSRTGTGVQYFGPGTRLTVT.

For this clone: The sample has other DNA sequences that encode this CDR3 too. V gene TRBV7-9 combines with J gene TRBJ1-2, with 7 bases aligning to TRBD1. V trimming: 5 bases; J trimming: 7 bases; junction bases outside the gene matches: 7. CDR3 length equals 13 residues. Germline V gives CDR1 SEHNR, CDR2 FQNEAQ (reference sequence). The CDR3 nucleotides are TGTGCCAGCAGCGCCGGGACAGCCGGTGGCTACACCTTC. This translates into CASSAGTAGGYTF.

This clone was seen more than once but under ten times. The rearrangement uses TRBV28 and TRBJ2-6; 8 bases are shared with TRBD2. CDR3 size: 18 residues. Germline-derived CDR1 and CDR2 are MDHEN and SYDVKM. Unmatched junction bases numbered 4, after V lost 0 bases and J lost 0 bases. CDR3: CASSLWAGGFSGANVLTF. The CDR3 DNA reads TGTGCCAGCAGTTTATGGGCGGGAGGATTCTCTGGGGCCAACGTCCTGACTTTC.

This clone has just a few counts. The V call is TRBV5-1, the J call TRBJ1-4, with D possibly being TRBD1 (6 bases). This CDR3 contains 17 residues. The germline CDR1 and CDR2 sequences are SGHRS and YFSETQ. V was cut by 0 bases and J by 3 bases, with 15 bases left in between. This CDR3 is CASSLGLTGGANEKLFF. The DNA of the CDR3 is TGCGCCAGCAGCTTGGGCCTGACAGGAGGTGCTAATGAAAAACTGTTTTTT.

This clone was seen a handful of times. The chain links TRBV25-1 to TRBJ2-5; D is perhaps TRBD1 (6 bases). Deletions cut 3 bases from V and 5 bases from J, with 19 bases between. Germline V gives CDR1 MGHDK, CDR2 SYGVNS. This CDR3 is 16 amino acids long. The CDR3 DNA reads as TGTGCCAGCAGTGAGGTACGAGGGGGTAGTAAGGAGACCCAGTACTTC. Its translation is CASSEVRGGSKETQYF. The full variable domain, with the rest looked up from reference TRBV25-1 and TRBJ2-5, is EADIYQTPRYLVIGTGKKITLECSQTMGHDKMYWYQQDPGMELHLIHYSYGVNSTEKGDLSSESTVSRIRTEHFPLTLESARPSHTSQYLCASSEVRGGSKETQYFGPGTRLLVL.

J is TRBJ1-4 and V is TRBV27; D is undetermined. V dropped 1 base and J dropped 8 bases, with 14 bases sitting between them. The germline gives CDR1 MNHEY, CDR2 SMNVEV (reference sequence). This CDR3 has 15 amino acids. CDR3 residues: CASSLWWRAGEKLFF. The CDR3 DNA follows: TGTGCCAGCAGTTTATGGTGGAGGGCCGGGGAAAAACTGTTTTTT.

The rearrangement links TRBV4-1 to TRBJ1-2; TRBD1 is a possible D gene (6 bases). This CDR3 comprises 16 residues. Trimming took off 4 bases at V and 3 bases at J, with 18 bases between the two ends. The germline V gene has CDR1 MGHRA and CDR2 YSYEKL. CDR3 protein: CASSPVGGGLYYGYTF. DNA of the CDR3: TGCGCCAGCAGCCCCGTGGGAGGGGGGCTATACTATGGCTACACCTTC.

This chain links TRBV5-1 with TRBJ2-5, with 8 positions matching TRBD1. Trimming cost V 4 bases and J 3 bases; bases outside gene matches: 5. Germline CDR1 reads SGHRS; CDR2 reads YFSETQ. The CDR3 length is 14 residues. CDR3 DNA: TGCGCCAGCAGCATCGGACAGGGCGAAGAGACCCAGTACTTC. Amino acid sequence: CASSIGQGEETQYF.

The gene calls are TRBV19 and TRBJ1-1, with TRBD1 matching over 7 bases. The CDR3 covers 13 residues. The V gene's germline CDR1 is LNHDA and CDR2 SQIVND (reference sequence). The junction had 6 bases not matched to a gene; V was cut back by 6 bases and J by 5 bases. The CDR3 reads CASSRQGRTEAFF. As DNA, the CDR3 is TGTGCCAGTAGCAGACAGGGAAGGACTGAAGCTTTCTTT.

The chain employs TRBV7-2 and TRBJ2-5, with D maybe TRBD1 (6 bases). The V end lost 2 bases, the J end lost 4 bases, and 8 bases lay between the germline ends. CDR3 length: 13 amino acids. Germline CDR1 reads SGHTA; CDR2 reads FQGNSA. The CDR3 region is CASSLWGRETQYF. The CDR3 region has the DNA TGTGCCAGCAGCTTATGGGGGCGAGAGACCCAGTACTTC.

The chain couples TRBV28 to TRBJ1-1; D uncertain. This CDR3 is 15 amino acids long. The germline CDR1 and CDR2 sequences are MDHEN and SYDVKM. V was pared by 5 bases and J by 3 bases, with 16 bases between. CDR3 protein: CASSRRHSRYTEAFF. Here the CDR3 DNA reads TGTGCCAGCAGTCGAAGACATAGTCGATACACTGAAGCTTTCTTT.

The genes are TRBV7-9 and TRBJ1-2, with D maybe TRBD1 (5 bases). The length of the CDR3 is 15 residues. Per the germline V gene, CDR1 is SEHNR and CDR2 is FQNEAQ (reference sequence). The V gene lost 5 bases and the J gene lost 7 bases, with 20 bases spanning the gap. This chain's CDR3 is CASSPPPRDGFGYTF. In DNA, the CDR3 is TGTGCCAGCAGCCCCCCACCGCGGGACGGCTTTGGCTACACCTTC.

The rearrangement links TRBV27 to TRBJ2-1; 14 bases match TRBD2. Germline lookup yields CDR1 MNHEY and CDR2 SMNVEV (reference sequence). The V gene end was trimmed by 4 bases and the J gene end by 7 bases; junction bases not matched to a gene: 12. CDR3 length equals 18 residues. Written as DNA, the CDR3 is TGTGCCAGCAGTTGGGGACTAGCGGGAGCCCTCCTGACGAATGAGCAGTTCTTC. Protein: CASSWGLAGALLTNEQFF.

The J gene is TRBJ2-1, the V gene TRBV5-4; 12 bases are a match to TRBD2. V dropped 5 bases and J dropped 3; count of bases not matched to a gene: 15. Germline lookup yields CDR1 SGHNT and CDR2 YYREEE (reference sequence). CDR3 size: 19 residues. CDR3 region: CASRILAGGAPYFYNEQFF. The CDR3 nucleotides are TGTGCCAGCAGAATACTAGCGGGAGGCGCCCCTTATTTCTACAATGAGCAGTTCTTC.

The chain has TRBV7-9 and TRBJ2-7, with a weak D call TRBD2 (6 bases). The CDR3 is 18 residues long. Looked up from germline, CDR1 is SEHNR and CDR2 is FQNEAQ (reference sequence). The ends were cut back, 4 bases at V and 0 bases at J, with 22 bases in the middle. For the CDR3, the DNA is TGTGCCAGCAGCTCCAACACCGCCGGGACTCAACCCTCCTACGAGCAGTACTTC. Translating it yields CASSSNTAGTQPSYEQYF.

The chain links TRBV6-6 to TRBJ1-1; maybe TRBD1 (5 bases). Germline V gene data show CDR1 as MNHNY and CDR2 as SVGAGI (reference sequence). CDR3 length equals 13 residues. Between the trimmed V and J ends, which lost 10 bases and 1 base, there was a span of 13 bases. CDR3 DNA: TGTGCCACACAGGTGTTATCGAACACTGAAGCTTTCTTT. Its protein product is CATQVLSNTEAFF.

J is TRBJ1-1 and V is TRBV10-3; D is ambiguous. The CDR3 runs 13 residues. Trimming removed 4 bases at V and 2 bases at J, with 8 bases between. Per the germline V gene, CDR1 is ENHRY and CDR2 is SYGVKD. Here the CDR3 reads CAISVAGNTEAFF. The DNA for the CDR3 is TGTGCCATCAGTGTCGCGGGAAACACTGAAGCTTTCTTT.

V and J are TRBV11-3 and TRBJ2-5, with 7 bases that match TRBD2. Trimming removed 5 bases from V and 4 bases from J; junction bases left unmatched: 22. There are 19 residues in the CDR3. From germline, CDR1 is SGHNT and CDR2 YENEEA. The CDR3 loop reads CASSGEKREPAMKGETQYF. In DNA, the CDR3 is TGTGCCAGCAGCGGGGAGAAGCGGGAACCTGCCATGAAGGGAGAGACCCAGTACTTC.

With respect to this clone: The same CDR3 arises from other DNA sequences in this sample as well. The CDR3 here is CASSVVGSSYEQYF. The CDR3, as DNA: TGTGCCAGCAGCGTAGTCGGGTCCTCCTACGAGCAGTACTTC. V is TRBV9 and J is TRBJ2-7; no clear D. The CDR3 runs to 14 residues. Trimming cost V 0 bases and J 0 bases, with 7 bases left between them. Germline V gene sequence: CDR1 SGDLS, CDR2 YYNGEE.

This clone came up once. V gene TRBV29-1 combines with J gene TRBJ1-1, with D hard to call. The CDR3 covers 11 residues. Germline V gene data show CDR1 as SQVTM and CDR2 as ANQGSEA. The V gene lost 7 bases and the J gene lost 1 base, with 7 bases spanning the gap. CDR3 DNA: TGCAGCGGGCGGAAGAACACTGAAGCTTTCTTT. It codes for CSGRKNTEAFF.

This chain links TRBV6-6 with TRBJ2-6; D call uncertain. V dropped 4 bases and J dropped 0 bases, with 7 bases sitting between them. The CDR3 runs to 15 residues. Germline-derived CDR1 and CDR2 are MNHNY and SVGAGI (reference sequence). CDR3 region: CASSSVFSGANVLTF. CDR3 sequence (DNA): TGTGCCAGCAGTTCAGTTTTCTCTGGGGCCAACGTCCTGACTTTC.

This clone was recorded a few times. The chain combines TRBV19 with TRBJ1-5; 11 bases align to TRBD1. Trimming removed 3 bases from V and 3 bases from J; junction bases left unmatched: 7. CDR3 length: 17 amino acids. CDR1 is LNHDA, CDR2 SQIVND, per germline (reference sequence). The CDR3, as DNA: TGTGCCAGTAGTATCTGGGACAGGGGGTTTTCCAATCAGCCCCAGCATTTT. This translates into CASSIWDRGFSNQPQHF.

This rearrangement joins TRBV6-5 to TRBJ1-2; 8 positions match TRBD1. V lost 0 bases to trimming and J lost 4 bases; unmatched junction nucleotides: 4. This CDR3 region has 15 residues. Germline V gives CDR1 MNHEY, CDR2 SVGAGI. CDR3 region: CASSYSSGGSYGYTF. The DNA for the CDR3 is TGTGCCAGCAGTTACTCCTCAGGGGGCAGCTATGGCTACACCTTC.

The J gene is TRBJ2-6, the V gene TRBV5-1, with 9 bases that match TRBD1. This CDR3 is 21 amino acids long. V lost 3 bases to trimming and J lost 0 bases; unmatched junction nucleotides: 16. Germline CDR1 and CDR2: SGHRS and YFSETQ. The CDR3 loop is CASSSPRGTGKVGSGANVLTF. In DNA, the CDR3 is TGCGCCAGCAGCTCTCCGCGCGGGACAGGGAAGGTCGGCTCTGGGGCCAACGTCCTGACTTTC. The variable domain in full, with the rest retrieved from reference TRBV5-1 and TRBJ2-6, is KAGVTQTPRYLIKTRGQQVTLSCSPISGHRSVSWYQQTPGQGLQFLFEYFSETQRNKGNFPGRFSGRQFSNSRSEMNVSTLELGDSALYLCASSSPRGTGKVGSGANVLTFGAGSRLTVL.

This chain joins TRBV4-1 and TRBJ2-1; no clear D. The CDR3 sequence is 16 residues long. Germline V lookup: CDR1 MGHRA, CDR2 YSYEKL. Trimming removed 0 bases from V and 7 bases from J, with 16 bases in between. The CDR3 sequence is CASSQETRSRKNEQFF. The CDR3 DNA reads TGCGCCAGCAGCCAAGAGACAAGATCCAGAAAGAATGAGCAGTTCTTC.

This clone occurred a few times. V gene TRBV9 combines with J gene TRBJ2-1; TRBD2 might be the D (6 bases). V was trimmed by 0 bases and J by 9 bases, leaving 13 bases between them. The CDR3 extends over 14 amino acids. Germline CDR1 reads SGDLS; CDR2 reads YYNGEE. CDR3 sequence reads: CASSVAGLEVEQFF. The CDR3 coding sequence is TGTGCCAGCAGCGTAGCGGGACTGGAGGTTGAGCAGTTCTTC. Full variable domain (rest looked up from reference TRBV9 and TRBJ2-1): DSGVTQTPKHLITATGQRVTLRCSPRSGDLSVYWYQQSLDQGLQFLIQYYNGEERAKGNILERFSAQQFPDLHSELNLSSLELGDSALYFCASSVAGLEVEQFFGPGTRLTVL.

The chain joins TRBV7-2 to TRBJ2-7; D is perhaps TRBD1 (6 bases). Germline V CDR1 and CDR2: SGHTA, FQGNSA. V lost 5 bases to trimming and J lost 1 base, with 9 bases between them. CDR3 length: 13 amino acids. The CDR3 region has the DNA TGTGCCAGCAGCCGCAGGGGTTCCTACGAGCAGTACTTC. Residues: CASSRRGSYEQYF.